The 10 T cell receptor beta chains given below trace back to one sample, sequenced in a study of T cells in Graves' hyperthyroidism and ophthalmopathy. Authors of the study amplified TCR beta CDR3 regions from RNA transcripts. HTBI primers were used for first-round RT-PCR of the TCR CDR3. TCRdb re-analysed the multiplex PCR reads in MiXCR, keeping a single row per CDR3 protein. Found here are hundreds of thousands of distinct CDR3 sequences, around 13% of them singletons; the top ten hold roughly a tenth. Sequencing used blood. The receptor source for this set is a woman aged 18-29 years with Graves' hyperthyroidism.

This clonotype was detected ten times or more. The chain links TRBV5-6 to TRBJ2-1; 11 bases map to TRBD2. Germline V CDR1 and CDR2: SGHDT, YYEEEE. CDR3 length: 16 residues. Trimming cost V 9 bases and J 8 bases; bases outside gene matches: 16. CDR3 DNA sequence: TGTGCCAAAAGAAGCGTAGCGGGAGGGCCGGGGCATGAGCAGTTCTTC. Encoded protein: CAKRSVAGGPGHEQFF.

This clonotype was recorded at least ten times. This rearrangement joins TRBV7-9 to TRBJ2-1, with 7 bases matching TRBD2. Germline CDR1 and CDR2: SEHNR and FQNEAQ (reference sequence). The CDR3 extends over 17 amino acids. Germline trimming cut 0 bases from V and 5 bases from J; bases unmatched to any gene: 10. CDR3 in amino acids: CASSLAVGGSRDNEQFF. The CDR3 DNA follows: TGTGCCAGCAGCTTAGCGGTGGGCGGGAGTCGCGACAATGAGCAGTTCTTC.

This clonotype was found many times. In nucleotides, the CDR3 is TGTGCCAGCAGCTCCAGGGCCGTCGACACATACGAGCAGTACTTC. Its translation is CASSSRAVDTYEQYF. The chain carries TRBV2 and TRBJ2-7, with D possibly matching TRBD1 (5 bases). Per the germline V gene, CDR1 is SNHLY and CDR2 is FYNNEI. With 6 bases removed from V and 4 bases from J, the gap between germline ends came to 19 bases. The CDR3 loop spans 15 amino acids.

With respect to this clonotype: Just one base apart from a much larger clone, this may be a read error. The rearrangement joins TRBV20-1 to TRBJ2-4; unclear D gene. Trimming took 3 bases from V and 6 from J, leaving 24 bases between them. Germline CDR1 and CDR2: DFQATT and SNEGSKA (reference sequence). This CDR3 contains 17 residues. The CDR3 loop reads CSARSTLLAPTRNIQYF. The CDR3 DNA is TGCAGTGCTAGGAGTACCCTCCTGGCCCCGACCAGAAACATTCAGTACTTC.

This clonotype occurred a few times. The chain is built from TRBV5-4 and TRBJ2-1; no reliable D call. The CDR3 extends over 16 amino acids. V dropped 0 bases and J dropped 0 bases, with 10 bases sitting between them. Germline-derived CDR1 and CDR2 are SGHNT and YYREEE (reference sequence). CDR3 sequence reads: CASSLDPKSSYNEQFF. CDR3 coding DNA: TGTGCCAGCAGCTTGGACCCCAAAAGCTCCTACAATGAGCAGTTCTTC.

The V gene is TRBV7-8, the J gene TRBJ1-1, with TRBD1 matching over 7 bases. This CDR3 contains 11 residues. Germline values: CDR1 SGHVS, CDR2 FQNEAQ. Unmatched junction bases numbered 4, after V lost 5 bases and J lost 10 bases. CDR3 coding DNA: TGTGCCAGCAGCGATGAGGGGGCAGCTTTCTTT. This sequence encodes CASSDEGAAFF.

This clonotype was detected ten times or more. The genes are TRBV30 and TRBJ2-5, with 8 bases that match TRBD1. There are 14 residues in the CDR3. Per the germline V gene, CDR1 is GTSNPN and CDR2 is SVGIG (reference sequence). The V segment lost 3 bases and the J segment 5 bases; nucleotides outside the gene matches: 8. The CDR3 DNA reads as TGTGCCTGGAGAAGGACAGGGCCCGGTGAGACCCAGTACTTC. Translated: CAWRRTGPGETQYF.

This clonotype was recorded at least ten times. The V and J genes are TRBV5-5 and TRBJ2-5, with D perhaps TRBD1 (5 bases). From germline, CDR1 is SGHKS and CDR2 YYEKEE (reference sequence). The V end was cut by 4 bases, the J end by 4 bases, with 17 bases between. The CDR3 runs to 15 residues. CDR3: CASSRSRVNGETQYF. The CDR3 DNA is TGTGCCAGCAGCCGGAGCAGGGTGAATGGAGAGACCCAGTACTTC.

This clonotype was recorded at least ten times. CDR3 DNA sequence: TGTGCCAGCAGCCCGGGACCGACTACAAGCTCTGGGGCCAACGTCCTGACTTTC. This gives the protein CASSPGPTTSSGANVLTF. The rearrangement joins TRBV7-6 to TRBJ2-6, with D possibly being TRBD1 or TRBD2 (5 bases each). V dropped 5 bases and J dropped 0 bases, with 17 bases sitting between them. CDR1 and CDR2 from the germline V gene are SGHVS and FNYEAQ. This CDR3 is built from 18 residues.

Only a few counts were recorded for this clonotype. CDR3 region: CASSLGDRGNPPLHF. The CDR3 nucleotides read TGTGCCAGCAGCTTAGGGGACAGGGGAAATCCACCCCTCCACTTT. V usage is TRBV7-9 and J usage is TRBJ1-6; TRBD1 matches 10 bases. After removal of 1 base from V and 11 bases from J, the junction contained 5 bases not matched to a gene. This CDR3 spans 15 amino acids. Germline V gene data show CDR1 as SEHNR and CDR2 as FQNEAQ (reference sequence).